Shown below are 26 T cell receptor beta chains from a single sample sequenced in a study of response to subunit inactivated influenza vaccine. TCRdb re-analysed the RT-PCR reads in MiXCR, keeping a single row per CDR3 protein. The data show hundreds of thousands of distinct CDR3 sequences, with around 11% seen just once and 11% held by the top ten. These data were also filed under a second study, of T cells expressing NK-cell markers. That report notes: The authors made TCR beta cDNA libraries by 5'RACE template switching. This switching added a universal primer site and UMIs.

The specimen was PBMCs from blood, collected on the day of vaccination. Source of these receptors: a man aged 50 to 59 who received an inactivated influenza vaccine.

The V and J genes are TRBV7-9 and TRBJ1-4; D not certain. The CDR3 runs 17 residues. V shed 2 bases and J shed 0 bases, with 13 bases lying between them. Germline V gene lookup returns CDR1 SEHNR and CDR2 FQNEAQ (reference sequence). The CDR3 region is CASSLTRRGATNEKLFF. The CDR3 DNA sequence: TGTGCCAGCAGCTTAACTCGGAGAGGAGCAACTAATGAAAAACTGTTTTTT.

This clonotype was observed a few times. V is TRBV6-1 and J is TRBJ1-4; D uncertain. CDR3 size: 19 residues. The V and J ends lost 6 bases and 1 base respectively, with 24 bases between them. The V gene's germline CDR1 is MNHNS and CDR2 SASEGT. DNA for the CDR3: TGTGCCAGCAGAAAGGGCATAGAGGAGGAGGGTCGAACTAATGAAAAACTGTTTTTT. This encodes CASRKGIEEEGRTNEKLFF.

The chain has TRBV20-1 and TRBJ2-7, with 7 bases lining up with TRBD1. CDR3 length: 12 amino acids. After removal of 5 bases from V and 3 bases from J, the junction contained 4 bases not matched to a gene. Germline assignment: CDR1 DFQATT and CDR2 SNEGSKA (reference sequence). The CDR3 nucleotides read TGCAGTGCTGCTGCAGGGGGCTACGAGCAGTACTTC. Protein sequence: CSAAAGGYEQYF.

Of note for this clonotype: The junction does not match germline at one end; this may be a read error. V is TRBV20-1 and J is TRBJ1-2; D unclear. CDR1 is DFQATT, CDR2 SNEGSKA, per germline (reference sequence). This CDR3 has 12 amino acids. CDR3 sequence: CSARDQPALYAF. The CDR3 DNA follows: TGCAGTGCTAGAGATCAGCCAGCTTTGTATGCCTTC.

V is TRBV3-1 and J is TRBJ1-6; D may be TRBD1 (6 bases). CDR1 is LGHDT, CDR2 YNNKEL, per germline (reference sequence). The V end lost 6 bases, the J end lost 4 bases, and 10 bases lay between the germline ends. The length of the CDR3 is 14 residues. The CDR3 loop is CASRPDSYNSPLHF. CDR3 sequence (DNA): TGTGCCAGCAGGCCGGACAGTTATAATTCACCCCTCCACTTT.

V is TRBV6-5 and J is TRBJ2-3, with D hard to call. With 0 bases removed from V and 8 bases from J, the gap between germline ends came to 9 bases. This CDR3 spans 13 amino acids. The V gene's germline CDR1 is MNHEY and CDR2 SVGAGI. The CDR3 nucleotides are TGTGCCAGCAGTTACTCCCCAAGAGGTACGCAGTATTTT. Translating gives CASSYSPRGTQYF.

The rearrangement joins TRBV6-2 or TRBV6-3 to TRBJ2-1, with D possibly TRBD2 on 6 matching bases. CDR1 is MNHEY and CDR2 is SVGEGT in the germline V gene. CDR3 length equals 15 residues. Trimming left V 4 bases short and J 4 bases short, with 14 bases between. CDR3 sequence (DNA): TGTGCCAGCAGTTTGAGTAATAGCGGTTACAATGAGCAGTTCTTC. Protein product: CASSLSNSGYNEQFF.

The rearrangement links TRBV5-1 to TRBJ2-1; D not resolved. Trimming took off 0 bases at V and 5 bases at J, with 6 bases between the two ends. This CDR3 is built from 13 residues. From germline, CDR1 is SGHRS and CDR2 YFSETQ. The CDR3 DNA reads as TGCGCCAGCAGCTTGGCCTCGAACAATGAGCAGTTCTTC. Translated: CASSLASNNEQFF. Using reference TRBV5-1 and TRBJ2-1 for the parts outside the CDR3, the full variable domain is KAGVTQTPRYLIKTRGQQVTLSCSPISGHRSVSWYQQTPGQGLQFLFEYFSETQRNKGNFPGRFSGRQFSNSRSEMNVSTLELGDSALYLCASSLASNNEQFFGPGTRLTVL.

CDR3 protein: CASSLETGGRDEQFF. DNA for the CDR3: TGCGCCAGCAGCTTAGAGACAGGGGGCCGGGATGAGCAGTTCTTC. The chain recombines TRBV5-1 with TRBJ2-1; 10 positions match TRBD1. The CDR3 has 15 amino acids. With V trimmed by 2 bases and J by 8 bases, 7 bases remained unmatched. Germline CDR1 reads SGHRS; CDR2 reads YFSETQ.

In DNA form, the CDR3 reads TGCAGCGTAGAGGGACAGGGTCTATGGGAGCAGTACTTC. Residues: CSVEGQGLWEQYF. This chain joins TRBV29-1 and TRBJ2-7; 9 nucleotides agree with TRBD1. Germline CDR1 SQVTM, CDR2 ANQGSEA. The CDR3 runs 13 residues. The ends lost 6 bases at V and 7 bases at J; junction bases unmatched: 10.

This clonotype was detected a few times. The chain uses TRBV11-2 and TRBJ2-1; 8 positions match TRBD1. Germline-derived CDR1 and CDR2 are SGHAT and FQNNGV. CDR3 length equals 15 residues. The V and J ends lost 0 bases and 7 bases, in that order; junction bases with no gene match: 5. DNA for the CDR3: TGTGCCAGCAGCTTAGAATACGGGACAGGTAATGAGCAGTTCTTC. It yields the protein CASSLEYGTGNEQFF.

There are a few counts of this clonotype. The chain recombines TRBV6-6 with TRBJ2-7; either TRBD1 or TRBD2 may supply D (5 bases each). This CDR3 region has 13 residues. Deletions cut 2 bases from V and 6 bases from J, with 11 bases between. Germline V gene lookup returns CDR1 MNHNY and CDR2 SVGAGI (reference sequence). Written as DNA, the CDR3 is TGTGCCAGCAGTTACGGGGGTCTAGGCGAGCAGTACTTC. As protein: CASSYGGLGEQYF.

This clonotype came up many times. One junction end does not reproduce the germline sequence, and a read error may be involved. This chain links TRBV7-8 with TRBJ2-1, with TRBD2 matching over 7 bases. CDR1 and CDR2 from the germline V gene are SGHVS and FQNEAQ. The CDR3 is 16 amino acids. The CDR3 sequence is CASSLAPSGSYNEQFF. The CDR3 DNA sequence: TGCGCCAGCAGCTTGGCCCCTAGCGGCTCCTACAATGAGCAGTTCTTC.

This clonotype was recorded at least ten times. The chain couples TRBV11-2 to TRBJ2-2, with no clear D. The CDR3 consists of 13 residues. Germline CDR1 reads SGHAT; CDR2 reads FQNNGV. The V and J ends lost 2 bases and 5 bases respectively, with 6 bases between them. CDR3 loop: CASSLMRTGELFF. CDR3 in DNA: TGTGCCAGCAGCTTAATGCGTACCGGGGAGCTGTTTTTT.

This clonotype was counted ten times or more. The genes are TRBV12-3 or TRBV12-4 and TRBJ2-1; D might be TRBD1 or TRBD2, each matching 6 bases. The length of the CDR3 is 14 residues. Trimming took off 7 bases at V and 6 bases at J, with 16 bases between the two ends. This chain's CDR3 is CASIHSGQSNEQFF. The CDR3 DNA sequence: TGTGCCAGCATCCATAGCGGACAGTCCAATGAGCAGTTCTTC.

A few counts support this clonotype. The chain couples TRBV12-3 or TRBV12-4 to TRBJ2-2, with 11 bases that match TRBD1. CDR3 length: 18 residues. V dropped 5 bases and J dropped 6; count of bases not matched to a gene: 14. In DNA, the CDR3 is TGTGCCAGCAGTACCCGGACAGGGGGCCCCCATTTTGCCGGGGAGCTGTTTTTT. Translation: CASSTRTGGPHFAGELFF.

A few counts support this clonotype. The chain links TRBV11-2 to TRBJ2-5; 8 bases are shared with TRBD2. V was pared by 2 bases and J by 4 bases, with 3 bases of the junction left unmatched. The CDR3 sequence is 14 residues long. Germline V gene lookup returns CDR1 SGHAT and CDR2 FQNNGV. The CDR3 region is CASSLFREGETQYF. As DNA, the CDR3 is TGTGCCAGCAGCTTATTTCGGGAGGGAGAGACCCAGTACTTC.

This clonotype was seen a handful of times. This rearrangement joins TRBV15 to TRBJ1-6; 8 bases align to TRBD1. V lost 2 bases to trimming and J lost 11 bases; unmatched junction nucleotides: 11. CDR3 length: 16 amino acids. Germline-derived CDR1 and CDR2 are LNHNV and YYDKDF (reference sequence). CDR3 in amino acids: CATSRSLGQGLAPLHF. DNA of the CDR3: TGTGCCACCAGCAGATCTTTAGGACAGGGCCTCGCACCCCTCCACTTT.

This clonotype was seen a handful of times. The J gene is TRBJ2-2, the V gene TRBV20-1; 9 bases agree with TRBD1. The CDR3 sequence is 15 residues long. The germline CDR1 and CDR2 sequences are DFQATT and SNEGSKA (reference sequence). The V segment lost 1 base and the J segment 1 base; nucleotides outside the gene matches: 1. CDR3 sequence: CSARAGQGNTGELFF. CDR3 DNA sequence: TGCAGTGCTAGAGCGGGACAGGGGAACACCGGGGAGCTGTTTTTT.

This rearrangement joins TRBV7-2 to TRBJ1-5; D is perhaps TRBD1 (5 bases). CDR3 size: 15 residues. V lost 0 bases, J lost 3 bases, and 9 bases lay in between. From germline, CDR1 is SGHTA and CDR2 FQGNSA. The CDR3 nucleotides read TGTGCCAGCAGCTTAGCGGGAGGGACCAATCAGCCCCAGCATTTT. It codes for CASSLAGGTNQPQHF.

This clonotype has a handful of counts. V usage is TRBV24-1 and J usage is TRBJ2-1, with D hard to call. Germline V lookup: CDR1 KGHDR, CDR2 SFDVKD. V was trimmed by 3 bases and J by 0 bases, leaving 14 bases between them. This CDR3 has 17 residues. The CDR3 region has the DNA TGTGCCACCAGTGATGTAACGGATTCCCACTCCTACAATGAGCAGTTCTTC. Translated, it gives CATSDVTDSHSYNEQFF.

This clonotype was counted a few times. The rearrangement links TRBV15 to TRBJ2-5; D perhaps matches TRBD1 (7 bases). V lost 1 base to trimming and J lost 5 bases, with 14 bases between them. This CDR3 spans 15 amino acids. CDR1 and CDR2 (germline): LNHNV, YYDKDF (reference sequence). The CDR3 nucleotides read TGTGCCACCAGCAGAGTTCAGGGGGGAATGGAGACCCAGTACTTC. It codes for CATSRVQGGMETQYF.

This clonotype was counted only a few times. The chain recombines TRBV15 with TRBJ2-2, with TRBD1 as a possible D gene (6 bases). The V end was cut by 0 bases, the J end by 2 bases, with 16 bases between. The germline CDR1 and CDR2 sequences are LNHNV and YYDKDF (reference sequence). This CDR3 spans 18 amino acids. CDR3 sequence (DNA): TGTGCCACCAGCAGAGAACCGTCCAGGGGCCGTAACACCGGGGAGCTGTTTTTT. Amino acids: CATSREPSRGRNTGELFF.

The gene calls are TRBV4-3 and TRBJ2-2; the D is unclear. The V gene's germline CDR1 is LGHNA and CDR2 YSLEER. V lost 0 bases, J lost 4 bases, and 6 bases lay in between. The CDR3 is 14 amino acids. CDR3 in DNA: TGCGCCAGCAGCCAAGAATTGAGCACCGGGGAGCTGTTTTTT. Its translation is CASSQELSTGELFF.

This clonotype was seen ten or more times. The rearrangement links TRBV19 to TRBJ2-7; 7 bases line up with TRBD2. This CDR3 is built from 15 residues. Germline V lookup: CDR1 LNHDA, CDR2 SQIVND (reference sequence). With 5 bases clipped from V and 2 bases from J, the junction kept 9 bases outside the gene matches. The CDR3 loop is CASSVSAGETYEQYF. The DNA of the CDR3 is TGTGCCAGTAGTGTCTCGGCGGGAGAAACCTACGAGCAGTACTTC.

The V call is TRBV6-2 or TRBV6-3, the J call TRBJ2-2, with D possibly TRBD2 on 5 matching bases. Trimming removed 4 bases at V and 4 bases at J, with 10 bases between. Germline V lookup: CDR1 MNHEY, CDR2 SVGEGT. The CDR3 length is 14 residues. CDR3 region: CASSCSRVTGELFF. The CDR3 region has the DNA TGTGCCAGCAGTTGCTCGAGGGTCACCGGGGAGCTGTTTTTT.